The rows below give T cell receptor beta chains drawn from one sample of a study of T cell responses to AZD1222 COVID-19 vaccine. Sequencing was performed with immunoSEQ multiplex PCR; in TCRdb, only in-frame clones are kept and a portion is missing. The profile shows 120,000 to 150,000 clones, about 87% of them singletons. The sample was peripheral blood, taken on day 0 of AZD1222 vaccination. These receptors were collected from an adult in good health. Each CDR3 is given with its conserved first and last residue. The D gene is left open where the match is weak. Expanded clones are given a class, and other clones once, few, many or no size at all.

v_call	j_call	d_call	clone_size	cdr3_aa	cdr3_nt
TRBV4-1	TRBJ1-1	-	-	CASSQSLNPGKGPEAFF	TGCGCCAGCAGCCAGAGCCTCAACCCGGGGAAGGGACCTGAAGCTTTCTTT
TRBV25-1	TRBJ1-1	-	few	CASSDYRETEAFF	TGTGCCAGCAGTGATTATCGGGAAACTGAAGCTTTCTTT
TRBV7-2	TRBJ2-5	-	-	CASSLASTGLMETQYF	TGTGCCAGCAGCTTAGCCTCCACGGGACTGATGGAGACCCAGTACTTC
TRBV27	TRBJ1-2	-	-	CASSFSPGPYGYTF	TGTGCCAGCAGTTTTTCCCCAGGGCCCTATGGCTACACCTTC
TRBV5-6	TRBJ1-6	-	-	CASSLLFDSPLHF	TGTGCCAGCAGCTTGTTGTTCGATTCACCCCTCCACTTT
TRBV6-6	TRBJ1-1	-	once	CASSYGGMGTEAFF	TGTGCCAGCAGTTACGGGGGGATGGGCACTGAAGCTTTCTTT
TRBV2	TRBJ1-5	TRBD1	-	CASRGGTGAHQPQHF	TGTGCCAGCAGGGGAGGGACAGGGGCGCATCAGCCCCAGCATTTT
TRBV6-1	TRBJ2-3	TRBD1	-	CASSGRSRDRGQNTQYF	TGTGCCAGCAGTGGCCGTTCCCGGGACAGGGGGCAAAATACGCAGTATTTT
TRBV5-4	TRBJ2-2	TRBD2	-	CASSLGAGGTTGELFF	TGTGCCAGCAGCTTGGGAGCGGGAGGGACGACCGGGGAGCTGTTTTTT
TRBV28	TRBJ1-6	-	-	CASQGAARTHLHF	TGTGCCAGCCAAGGGGCAGCGCGCACTCACCTCCACTTT
TRBV7-2	TRBJ1-2	TRBD1	-	CASSVGDRGVGYTF	TGTGCCAGCAGCGTAGGGGACAGGGGGGTCGGCTACACCTTC
TRBV28	TRBJ1-1	-	-	CASTGRVTEAFF	TGTGCCAGCACAGGAAGGGTGACTGAAGCTTTCTTT
TRBV9	TRBJ2-1	-	-	CASSVDYNEQFF	TGTGCCAGCAGCGTAGATTACAATGAGCAGTTCTTC
TRBV19	TRBJ1-2	-	-	CASRTNYGYTF	TGTGCCAGCAGGACTAACTATGGCTACACCTTC
TRBV21-1	TRBJ2-2	-	-	CASGGRDPGELFF	TGTGCCAGCGGGGGGAGGGACCCCGGGGAGCTGTTTTTT
TRBV18	TRBJ1-3	-	-	CASSLKGPQADTIYF	TGTGCCAGCTCTCTGAAAGGGCCACAGGCGGACACCATATATTTT
TRBV6-1	TRBJ2-1	-	-	CASRDPGQVNEQFF	TGTGCCAGCAGGGATCCGGGACAAGTCAATGAGCAGTTCTTC
TRBV13	TRBJ2-7	-	once	CASSLWAGLDEQYF	TGTGCCAGCAGCTTATGGGCAGGACTGGACGAGCAGTACTTC
TRBV5-4	TRBJ2-7	TRBD2	once	CASSPGLAHEQYF	TGTGCCAGCAGCCCGGGACTAGCCCACGAGCAGTACTTC
TRBV5-1	TRBJ2-3	-	-	CASSFRDPVTDTQYF	TGCGCCAGCAGCTTCAGAGACCCAGTCACAGATACGCAGTATTTT
TRBV30	TRBJ2-3	-	once	CAWSEGRDTQYF	TGTGCCTGGAGTGAGGGCCGTGATACGCAGTATTTT
TRBV7-3	TRBJ2-3	-	-	CASSALAASGTDTQYF	TGTGCCAGCAGCGCCCTCGCGGCTTCCGGCACAGATACGCAGTATTTT
TRBV7-9	TRBJ2-1	-	once	CASSLGGGLNYNEQFF	TGTGCCAGCAGCTTAGGTGGCGGACTAAACTACAATGAGCAGTTCTTC
TRBV19	TRBJ1-2	-	-	CASSILGANYGYTF	TGTGCCAGTAGTATATTAGGGGCTAACTATGGCTACACCTTC
TRBV7-9	TRBJ1-1	-	-	CASSTRGEAFF	TGTGCCAGCAGCACCAGGGGTGAAGCTTTCTTT
TRBV28	TRBJ1-1	-	-	CATREYTEAFF	TGTGCCACTCGAGAGTACACTGAAGCTTTCTTT
TRBV24-1	TRBJ2-5	TRBD2	-	CATSDTSGRYETQYF	TGTGCCACCAGTGATACTAGCGGGAGGTATGAGACCCAGTACTTC
TRBV19	TRBJ2-2	-	few	CASSMIPTGELFF	TGTGCCAGTAGTATGATCCCTACCGGGGAGCTGTTTTTT
TRBV4-2	TRBJ1-1	-	-	CASSQATTEYTEAFF	TGTGCCAGCAGCCAAGCAACTACAGAATACACTGAAGCTTTCTTT
TRBV6-5	TRBJ1-2	-	-	CASSNLQGQLYGYTF	TGTGCCAGCAGTAACCTACAGGGCCAGCTCTATGGCTACACCTTC
TRBV27	TRBJ2-2	TRBD1	few	CASSPGQGNTGELFF	TGTGCCAGCAGCCCGGGACAGGGGAACACCGGGGAGCTGTTTTTT
TRBV7-9	TRBJ2-1	-	-	CASSSPKQRDNEQFF	TGTGCCAGCAGCTCCCCCAAACAGAGAGACAATGAGCAGTTCTTC
TRBV10-3	TRBJ2-2	TRBD2	-	CAITSQREGLFGELFF	TGTGCCATCACGTCCCAGCGGGAGGGCCTTTTCGGGGAGCTGTTTTTT
TRBV28	TRBJ2-1	-	-	CASEFRGGRNNEQFF	TGTGCCAGCGAGTTTCGGGGAGGCAGGAACAATGAGCAGTTCTTC
TRBV7-9	TRBJ1-1	TRBD1	-	CASSPGQSNTEAFF	TGTGCCAGCAGCCCGGGACAGTCGAACACTGAAGCTTTCTTT
TRBV7-7	TRBJ2-2	TRBD1	-	CASSSKRGQANTGELFF	TGTGCCAGCAGCTCCAAGAGGGGACAGGCAAACACCGGGGAGCTGTTTTTT
TRBV6-2/TRBV6-3	TRBJ2-1	TRBD1	-	CASSGVFGTGRDSYNEQFF	TGTGCCAGCAGTGGGGTGTTCGGGACAGGGCGGGATTCTTACAATGAGCAGTTCTTC
TRBV6-5	TRBJ2-3	-	few	CASSHADTQYF	TGTGCCAGCAGCCATGCAGATACGCAGTATTTT
TRBV12-3/TRBV12-4	TRBJ1-1	-	-	CASRRARNTEAFF	TGTGCCAGCAGGCGGGCGAGGAACACTGAAGCTTTCTTT
TRBV10-3	TRBJ2-3	-	-	CAISAGGHQGDTQYF	TGTGCCATCAGTGCCGGGGGGCATCAAGGAGATACGCAGTATTTT
TRBV6-5	TRBJ1-1	TRBD1	-	CASSYRRGRVNTEAFF	TGTGCCAGCAGTTACAGGAGGGGGCGAGTGAACACTGAAGCTTTCTTT
TRBV7-8	TRBJ2-5	TRBD2	-	CASSEVLGTKKETQYF	TGTGCCAGCAGCGAGGTACTTGGGACTAAAAAAGAGACCCAGTACTTC
TRBV4-3	TRBJ1-5	-	-	CASSQDAPGGGQPQHF	TGCGCCAGCAGCCAAGATGCACCGGGGGGTGGTCAGCCCCAGCATTTT
TRBV27	TRBJ2-5	TRBD2	-	CASSAHRDYLTQYF	TGTGCCAGCAGTGCCCACCGGGACTACCTAACCCAGTACTTC
TRBV27	TRBJ1-2	TRBD1	-	CASSSAGTAYGYTF	TGTGCCAGCAGTTCCGCCGGGACAGCCTATGGCTACACCTTC
TRBV4-1	TRBJ2-3	-	-	CASSQIGVSTDTQYF	TGCGCCAGCAGCCAAATCGGCGTTAGCACAGATACGCAGTATTTT
TRBV5-1	TRBJ2-2	-	-	CASSLPALGAGELFF	TGCGCCAGCAGCTTGCCCGCGTTGGGCGCCGGGGAGCTGTTTTTT
TRBV4-3	TRBJ1-6	TRBD1	-	CASSQDDRGYNSPLHF	TGCGCCAGCAGCCAAGACGACAGGGGCTATAATTCACCCCTCCACTTT
TRBV30	TRBJ1-4	-	-	CAWSWRLGSEKLFF	TGTGCCTGGAGTTGGAGGCTAGGAAGTGAAAAACTGTTTTTT
TRBV7-9	TRBJ2-1	-	-	CAIGGGSRLNEQFF	TGTGCCATCGGAGGAGGCTCGAGGCTCAATGAGCAGTTCTTC
TRBV6-5	TRBJ1-6	-	many	CASSTIQGVHSPLHF	TGTGCCAGCAGTACCATACAGGGAGTGCATTCACCCCTCCACTTT
TRBV7-9	TRBJ2-5	TRBD1	-	CASNRGQGETQYF	TGTGCCAGTAATAGAGGACAGGGAGAGACCCAGTACTTC
TRBV5-1	TRBJ2-3	-	-	CASSLDGTSTDTQYF	TGCGCCAGCTCTCTTGACGGGACTAGCACAGATACGCAGTATTTT
TRBV19	TRBJ1-2	TRBD1	-	CASSMGQANTF	TGTGCCAGTAGTATGGGACAGGCAAACACCTTC
TRBV5-4	TRBJ1-2	TRBD1	-	CASSLRAGGASYGYTF	TGTGCCAGCAGCTTGCGCGCAGGGGGCGCGAGCTATGGCTACACCTTC
TRBV7-3	TRBJ1-1	-	-	CASSLEGGDTEAFF	TGTGCCAGCAGCTTAGAGGGAGGGGACACTGAAGCTTTCTTT
TRBV5-1	TRBJ2-7	TRBD2	-	CASSLSGSSYEQYF	TGCGCCAGCAGCCTTAGCGGGAGCTCCTACGAGCAGTACTTC
TRBV3-1/TRBV3-2	TRBJ1-3	-	-	CASSQAGRAGNTIYF	TGTGCCAGCAGCCAAGCTGGCAGGGCTGGAAACACCATATATTTT